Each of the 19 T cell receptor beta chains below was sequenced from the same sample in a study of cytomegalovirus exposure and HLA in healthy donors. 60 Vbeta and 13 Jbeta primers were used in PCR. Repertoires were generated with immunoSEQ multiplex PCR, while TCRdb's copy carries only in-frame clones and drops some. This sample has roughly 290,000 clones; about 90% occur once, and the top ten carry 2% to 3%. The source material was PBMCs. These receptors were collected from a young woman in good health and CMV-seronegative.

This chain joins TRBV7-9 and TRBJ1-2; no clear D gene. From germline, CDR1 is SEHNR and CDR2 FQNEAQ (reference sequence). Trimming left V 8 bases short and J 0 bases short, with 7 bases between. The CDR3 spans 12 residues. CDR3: CASLGTNYGYTF. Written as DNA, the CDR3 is TGTGCCAGCCTAGGTACTAACTATGGCTACACCTTC.

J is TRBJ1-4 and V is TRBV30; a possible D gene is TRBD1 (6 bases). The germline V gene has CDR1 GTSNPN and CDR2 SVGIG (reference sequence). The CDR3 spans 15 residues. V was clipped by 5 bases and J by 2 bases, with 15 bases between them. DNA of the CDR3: TGTGCCTGGGCGGGGGGGGCGCATACTAATGAAAAACTGTTTTTT. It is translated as CAWAGGAHTNEKLFF.

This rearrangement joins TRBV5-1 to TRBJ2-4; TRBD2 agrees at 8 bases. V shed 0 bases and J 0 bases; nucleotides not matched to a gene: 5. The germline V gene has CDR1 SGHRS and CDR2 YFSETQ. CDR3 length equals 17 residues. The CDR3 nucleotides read TGCGCCAGCAGCTTGGAGCTAGCGGGCGTAGCCAAAAACATTCAGTACTTC. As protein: CASSLELAGVAKNIQYF.

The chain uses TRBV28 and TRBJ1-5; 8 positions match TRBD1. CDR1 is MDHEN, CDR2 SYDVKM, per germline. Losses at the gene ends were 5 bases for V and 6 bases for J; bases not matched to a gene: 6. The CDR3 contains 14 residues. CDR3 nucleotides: TGTGCCAGCAGTCCCGGGACAGGTCGTCAGCCCCAGCATTTT. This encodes CASSPGTGRQPQHF.

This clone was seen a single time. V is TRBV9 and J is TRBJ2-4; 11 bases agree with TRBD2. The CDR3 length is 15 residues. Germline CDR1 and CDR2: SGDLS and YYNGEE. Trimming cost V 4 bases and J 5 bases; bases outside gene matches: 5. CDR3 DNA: TGTGCCAGCAGCCCAGAACTAGCGGGGGAAAACATTCAGTACTTC. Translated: CASSPELAGENIQYF.

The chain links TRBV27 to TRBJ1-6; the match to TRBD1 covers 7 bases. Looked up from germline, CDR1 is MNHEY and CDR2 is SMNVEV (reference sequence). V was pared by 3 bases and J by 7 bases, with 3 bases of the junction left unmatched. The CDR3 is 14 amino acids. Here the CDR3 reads CASSLWDSNSPLHF. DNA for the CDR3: TGTGCCAGCAGTTTGTGGGACAGCAATTCACCCCTCCACTTT.

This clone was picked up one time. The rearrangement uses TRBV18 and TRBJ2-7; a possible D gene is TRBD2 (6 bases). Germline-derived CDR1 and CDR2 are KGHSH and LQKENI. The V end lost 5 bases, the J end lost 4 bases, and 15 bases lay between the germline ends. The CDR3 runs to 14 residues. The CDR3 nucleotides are TGTGCCAGCTCATATGGCACAGGAGGGTACGAGCAGTACTTC. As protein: CASSYGTGGYEQYF.

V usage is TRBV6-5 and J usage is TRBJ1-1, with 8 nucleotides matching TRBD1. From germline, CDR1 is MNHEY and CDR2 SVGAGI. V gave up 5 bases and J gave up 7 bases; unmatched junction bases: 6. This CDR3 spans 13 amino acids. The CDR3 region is CASSQGATGEAFF. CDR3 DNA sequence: TGTGCCAGCAGTCAGGGGGCTACGGGTGAAGCTTTCTTT.

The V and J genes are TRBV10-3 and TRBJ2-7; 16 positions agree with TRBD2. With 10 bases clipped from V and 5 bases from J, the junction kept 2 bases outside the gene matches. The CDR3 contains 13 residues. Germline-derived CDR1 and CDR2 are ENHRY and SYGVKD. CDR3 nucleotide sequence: TGTGCCACGGGACTAGCGGGGGGGCACGAGCAGTACTTC. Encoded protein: CATGLAGGHEQYF.

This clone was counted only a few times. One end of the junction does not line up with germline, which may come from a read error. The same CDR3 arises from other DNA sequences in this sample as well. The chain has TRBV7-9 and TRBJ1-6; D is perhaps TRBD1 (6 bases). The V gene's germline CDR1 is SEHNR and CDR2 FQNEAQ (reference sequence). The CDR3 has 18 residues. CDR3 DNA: TGTGCCAGCAGCTACATAATAAAACAGGGAGTTTCTAATTCCCCCCTCCACTTT. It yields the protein CASSYIIKQGVSNSPLHF.

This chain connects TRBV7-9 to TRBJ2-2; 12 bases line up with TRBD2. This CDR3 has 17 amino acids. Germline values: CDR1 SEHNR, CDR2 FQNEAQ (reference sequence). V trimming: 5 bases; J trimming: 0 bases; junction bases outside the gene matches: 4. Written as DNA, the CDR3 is TGTGCCAGCAGCCCCACTAGCGGGGGGACGAACACCGGGGAGCTGTTTTTT. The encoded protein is CASSPTSGGTNTGELFF. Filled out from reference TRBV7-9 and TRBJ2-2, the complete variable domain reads DTGVSQNPRHKITKRGQNVTFRCDPISEHNRLYWYRQTLGQGPEFLTYFQNEAQLEKSRLLSDRFSAERPKGSFSTLEIQRTEQGDSAMYLCASSPTSGGTNTGELFFGEGSRLTVL.

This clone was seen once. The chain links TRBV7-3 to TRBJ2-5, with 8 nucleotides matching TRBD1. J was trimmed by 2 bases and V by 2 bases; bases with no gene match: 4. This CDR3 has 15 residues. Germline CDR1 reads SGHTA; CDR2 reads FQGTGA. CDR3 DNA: TGTGCCAGCAGCTTAGCAGGGGGCACTCAAGAGACCCAGTACTTC. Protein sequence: CASSLAGGTQETQYF.

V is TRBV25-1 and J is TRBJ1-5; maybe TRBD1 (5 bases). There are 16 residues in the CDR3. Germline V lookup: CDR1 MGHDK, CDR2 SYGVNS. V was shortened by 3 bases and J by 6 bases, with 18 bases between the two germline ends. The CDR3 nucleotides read TGTGCCAGCAGTGACCCACGGCCAGGGAAGGGTCAGCCCCAGCATTTT. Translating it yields CASSDPRPGKGQPQHF.

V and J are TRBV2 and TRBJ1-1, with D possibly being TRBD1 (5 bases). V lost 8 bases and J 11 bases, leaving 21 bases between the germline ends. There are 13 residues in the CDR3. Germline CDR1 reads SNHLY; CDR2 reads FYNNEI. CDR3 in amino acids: CASRLGLDNRAFF. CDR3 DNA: TGTGCCAGCCGCTTGGGACTTGACAACCGGGCTTTCTTT.

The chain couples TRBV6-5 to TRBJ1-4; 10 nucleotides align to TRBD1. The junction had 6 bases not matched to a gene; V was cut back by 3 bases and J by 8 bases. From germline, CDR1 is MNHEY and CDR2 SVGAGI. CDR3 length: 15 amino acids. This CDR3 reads CASSYETGGREKLFF. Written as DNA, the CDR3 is TGTGCCAGCAGTTATGAGACAGGGGGCAGGGAAAAACTGTTTTTT.

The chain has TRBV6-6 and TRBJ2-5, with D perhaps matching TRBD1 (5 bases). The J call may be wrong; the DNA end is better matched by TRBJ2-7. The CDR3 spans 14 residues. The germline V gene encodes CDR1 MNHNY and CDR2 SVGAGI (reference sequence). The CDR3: CASSYEQGAYEQYF. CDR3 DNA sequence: TGTGCCAGCAGTTACGAACAAGGGGCCTACGAGCAGTACTTC.

CDR3 region: CASSVAGGQWQSYNEQFF. The DNA of the CDR3 is TGTGCCAGCAGCGTAGCGGGGGGGCAGTGGCAGTCCTACAATGAGCAGTTCTTC. V is TRBV9 and J is TRBJ2-1, with TRBD2 identical over 8 bases. Germline CDR1 is SGDLS and CDR2 is YYNGEE. J was trimmed by 1 base and V by 0 bases; bases with no gene match: 9. The CDR3 extends over 18 amino acids.

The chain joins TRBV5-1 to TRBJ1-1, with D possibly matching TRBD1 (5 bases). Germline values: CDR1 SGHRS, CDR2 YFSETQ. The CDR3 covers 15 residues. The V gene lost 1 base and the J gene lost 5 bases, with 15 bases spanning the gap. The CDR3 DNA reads TGCGCCAGCAGCTTGCTGGCGGGGGTGGGGACTGAAGCTTTCTTT. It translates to CASSLLAGVGTEAFF.

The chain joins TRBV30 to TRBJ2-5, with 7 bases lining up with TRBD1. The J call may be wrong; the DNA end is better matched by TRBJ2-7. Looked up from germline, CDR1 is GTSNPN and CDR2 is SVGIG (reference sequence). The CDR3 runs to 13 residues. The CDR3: CAWSLNRGYEQYF. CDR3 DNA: TGTGCCTGGAGTCTCAACAGGGGATACGAGCAGTACTTC.